Listed below are T cell receptor beta chains from one sample, sequenced in a study of T cell responses to AZD1222 COVID-19 vaccine. Sequencing used immunoSEQ multiplex PCR; TCRdb keeps in-frame clones, though not all of them. This sample has more than 250,000 clones; more than 80% occur once, and the top ten carry roughly 0.51%. The sequencing used peripheral blood, collected on day 0 of AZD1222 vaccination. These receptors were collected from an adult in good health. The CDR3 runs from the conserved cysteine through the conserved F or W. D genes are given only for firm matches. Clone size appears in some rows only: once, few, many, or a class for an expanded clone.

.	.	TRBV3-1/TRBV3-2	TRBJ1-1	TGTGCCAGCAGCCAAGATATGGGGGCGCTTAGCACTGAAGCTTTCTTT	CASSQDMGALSTEAFF
.	TRBD1	TRBV28	TRBJ1-1	TGTGCCAGCAGTCCGGGACAGGGGTTGACTGAAGCTTTCTTT	CASSPGQGLTEAFF
.	.	TRBV9	TRBJ2-1	TGTGCCAGCAGCCATGACCCGGGGGCCAACAATGAGCAGTTCTTC	CASSHDPGANNEQFF
.	.	TRBV2	TRBJ2-7	TGTGCCAGCAATAGCAGGGAGGCCCATTACGAGCAGTACTTC	CASNSREAHYEQYF
.	.	TRBV6-2/TRBV6-3	TRBJ1-4	TGTGCCAGCAGTGCCGACGGTGCAACTAATGAAAAACTGTTTTTT	CASSADGATNEKLFF
.	.	TRBV30	TRBJ1-4	TGTGCCTGGAGTGGTAATGAAAAACTGTTTTTT	CAWSGNEKLFF
.	.	TRBV19	TRBJ1-5	TGTGCCAGTAGTATTTGGGAGAATCAGCCCCAGCATTTT	CASSIWENQPQHF
.	.	TRBV19	TRBJ2-1	TGTGCCAGTAGTATAGCGGGGGTCTCCTACAATGAGCAGTTCTTC	CASSIAGVSYNEQFF
once	.	TRBV25-1	TRBJ1-2	TGTGCCAGCAGTGAAACAGGGCGTCTCTATGGCTACACCTTC	CASSETGRLYGYTF
.	.	TRBV7-3	TRBJ1-1	TGTGCCAGCAGCCAAACCCGGAACACTGAAGCTTTCTTT	CASSQTRNTEAFF
.	.	TRBV19	TRBJ2-7	TGTGCCAGTAGTATTGGTGGACAGTGGTCCTACGAGCAGTACTTC	CASSIGGQWSYEQYF
.	.	TRBV2	TRBJ2-5	TGTGCCAGCGCGACCTTGGGGGGGCAGGGAGAGACCCAGTACTTC	CASATLGGQGETQYF
.	.	TRBV28	TRBJ2-7	TGTGCCAGCAGTTTGGGCAGCTCCTACGAGCAGTACTTC	CASSLGSSYEQYF
once	TRBD1	TRBV5-5	TRBJ2-1	TGTGCCAGCAGCATAGACCCCGGGACAGGGCAATTAGAGCAGTTCTTC	CASSIDPGTGQLEQFF
.	.	TRBV21-1	TRBJ1-5	TGTGCCAGCAGCGATTCACAGGGGAATCAGCCCCAGCATTTT	CASSDSQGNQPQHF
.	.	TRBV6-6	TRBJ2-1	TGTGCCAGCAGTCCAACAGGCAATGAGCAGTTCTTC	CASSPTGNEQFF
.	.	TRBV7-9	TRBJ2-7	TGTGCCAGCAGCCCCGAGGGGTACCACGAGCAGTACTTC	CASSPEGYHEQYF
.	.	TRBV7-2	TRBJ2-7	TGTGCCAGCAGCTTAGCTCAGTCCTACGAGCAGTACTTC	CASSLAQSYEQYF
.	.	TRBV7-3	TRBJ2-4	TGTGCCAGCAGTCAGAACCCCAAAAACATTCAGTACTTC	CASSQNPKNIQYF